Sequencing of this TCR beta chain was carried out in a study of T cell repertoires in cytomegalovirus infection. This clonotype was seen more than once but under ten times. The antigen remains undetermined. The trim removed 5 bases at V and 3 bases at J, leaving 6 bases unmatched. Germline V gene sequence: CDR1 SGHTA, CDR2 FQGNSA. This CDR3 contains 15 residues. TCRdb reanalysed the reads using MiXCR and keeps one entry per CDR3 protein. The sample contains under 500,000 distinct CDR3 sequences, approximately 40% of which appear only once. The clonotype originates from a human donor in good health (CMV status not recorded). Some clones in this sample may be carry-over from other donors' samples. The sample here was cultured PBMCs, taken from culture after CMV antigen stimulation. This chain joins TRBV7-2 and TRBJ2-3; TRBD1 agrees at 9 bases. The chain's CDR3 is CASSPWTGVTDTQYF. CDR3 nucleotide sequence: TGTGCCAGCAGCCCATGGACAGGGGTAACAGATACGCAGTATTTT.